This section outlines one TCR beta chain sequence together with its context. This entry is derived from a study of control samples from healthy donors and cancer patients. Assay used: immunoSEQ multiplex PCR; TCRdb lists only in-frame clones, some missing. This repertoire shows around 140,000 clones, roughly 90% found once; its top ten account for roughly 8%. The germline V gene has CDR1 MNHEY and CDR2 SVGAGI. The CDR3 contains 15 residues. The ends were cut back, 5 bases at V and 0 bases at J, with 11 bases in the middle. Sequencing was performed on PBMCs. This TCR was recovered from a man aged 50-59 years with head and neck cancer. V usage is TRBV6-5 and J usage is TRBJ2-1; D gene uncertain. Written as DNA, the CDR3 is TGTGCCAGCAGTCTCGACCGTCCCTCCTACAATGAGCAGTTCTTC. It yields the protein CASSLDRPSYNEQFF.